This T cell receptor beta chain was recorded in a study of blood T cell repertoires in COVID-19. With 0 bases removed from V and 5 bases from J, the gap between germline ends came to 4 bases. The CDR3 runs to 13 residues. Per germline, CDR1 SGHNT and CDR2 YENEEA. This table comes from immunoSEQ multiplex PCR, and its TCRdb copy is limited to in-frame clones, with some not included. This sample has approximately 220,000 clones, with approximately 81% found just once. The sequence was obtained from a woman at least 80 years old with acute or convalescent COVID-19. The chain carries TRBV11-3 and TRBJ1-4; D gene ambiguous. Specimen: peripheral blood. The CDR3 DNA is TGTGCCAGCAGCTTAGATTCGAATGAAAAACTGTTTTTT. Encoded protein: CASSLDSNEKLFF.